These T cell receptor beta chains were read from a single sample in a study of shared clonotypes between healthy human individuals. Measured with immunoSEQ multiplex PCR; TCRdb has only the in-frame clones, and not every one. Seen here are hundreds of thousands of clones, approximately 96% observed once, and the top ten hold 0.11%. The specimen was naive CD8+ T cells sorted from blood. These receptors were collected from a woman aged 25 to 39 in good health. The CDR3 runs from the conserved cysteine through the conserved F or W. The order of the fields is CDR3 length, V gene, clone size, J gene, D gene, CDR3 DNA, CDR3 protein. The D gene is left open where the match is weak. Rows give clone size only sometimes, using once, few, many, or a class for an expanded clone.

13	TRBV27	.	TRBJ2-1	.	TGTGCCAGCAGTTATGGGACCTACAATGAGCAGTTCTTC	CASSYGTYNEQFF
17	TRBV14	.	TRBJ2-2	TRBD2	TGTGCCAGCAGCCACGGGAGGGGTTGGTTCAACACCGGGGAGCTGTTTTTT	CASSHGRGWFNTGELFF
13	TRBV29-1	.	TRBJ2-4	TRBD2	TGCAGCGTTGTACTAGCGGACAAGAACATTCAGTACTTC	CSVVLADKNIQYF
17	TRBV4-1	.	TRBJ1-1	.	TGCGCCAGCAGTCAGGACAGCCCGTTAGGGTTGAACACTGAAGCTTTCTTT	CASSQDSPLGLNTEAFF
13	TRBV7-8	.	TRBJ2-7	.	TGTGCCAGCAGCTTTGGACATTTCTACGAGCAGTACTTC	CASSFGHFYEQYF
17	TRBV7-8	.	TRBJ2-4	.	TGTGCCAGCAGCTTAGCGGGGCTGGTAATAGCCAAAAACATTCAGTACTTC	CASSLAGLVIAKNIQYF
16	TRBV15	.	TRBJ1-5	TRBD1	TGTGCCACCAGCAGAGGACAGGGGTATAGCAATCAGCCCCAGCATTTT	CATSRGQGYSNQPQHF
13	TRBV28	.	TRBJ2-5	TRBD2	TGTGCCAGCAGGGGACTAGCGGAAGAGACCCAGTACTTC	CASRGLAEETQYF
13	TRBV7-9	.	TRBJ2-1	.	TGTGCCAGCAGCACCCTCGGCTACAATGAGCAGTTCTTC	CASSTLGYNEQFF
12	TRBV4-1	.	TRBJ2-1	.	TGCGCCAGCAGCCCCCAGGGGTATGAGCAGTTCTTC	CASSPQGYEQFF
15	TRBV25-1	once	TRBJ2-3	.	TGTGCCAGCAGTGAGACAGGTCTTATCACAGATACGCAGTATTTT	CASSETGLITDTQYF
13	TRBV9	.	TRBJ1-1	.	TGTGCCAGCAGCGGGGGGTTGGGCACTGAAGCTTTCTTT	CASSGGLGTEAFF
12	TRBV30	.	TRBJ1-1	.	TGTGCCTGGAGTGGAACAAACTGGGAAGCTTTCTTT	CAWSGTNWEAFF
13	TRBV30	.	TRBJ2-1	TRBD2	TGTGCCTGGAGAGCCTTAACTAGCGGGAACCCGTTCTTC	CAWRALTSGNPFF
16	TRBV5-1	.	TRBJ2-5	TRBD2	TGCGCCAGCAGCTCCGCCCTAGCGGGAGTCAGAGAGACCCAGTACTTC	CASSSALAGVRETQYF
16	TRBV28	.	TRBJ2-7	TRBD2	TGTGCCAGCAGCACCCGCACTAGCGGGAGGTCCTACGAGCAGTACTTC	CASSTRTSGRSYEQYF
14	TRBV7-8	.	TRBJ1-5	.	TGTGCCAGCAGCCCCCGACAGGACAATCAGCCCCAGCATTTT	CASSPRQDNQPQHF
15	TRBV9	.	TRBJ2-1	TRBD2	TGTGCCAGCAGCGTAGACGGGGGGACCTACAATGAGCAGTTCTTC	CASSVDGGTYNEQFF
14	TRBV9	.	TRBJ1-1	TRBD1	TGTGCCAGCAGCGTAGCCTGGGGGACAGCTGAAGCTTTCTTT	CASSVAWGTAEAFF
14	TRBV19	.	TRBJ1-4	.	TGTGCCAGTAGTATTTACGGGGCTAATGAAAAACTGTTTTTT	CASSIYGANEKLFF
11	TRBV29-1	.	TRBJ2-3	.	TGCAGCGTTGAGGAGGGAAATACGCAGTATTTT	CSVEEGNTQYF
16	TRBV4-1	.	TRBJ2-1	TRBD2	TGCGCCAGCAGCCAACCCTGGCGGGGGGCCAACAATGAGCAGTTCTTC	CASSQPWRGANNEQFF
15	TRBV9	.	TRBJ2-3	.	TGTGCCAGCAGCGTAGCCAGCGGACTCACAGATACGCAGTATTTT	CASSVASGLTDTQYF
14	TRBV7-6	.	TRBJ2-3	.	TGTGCCAGCAGGCGAGGGGGGCGCACAGATACGCAGTATTTT	CASRRGGRTDTQYF